The 20 T cell receptor beta chains below were found in one sample sequenced in a study of early T cells in non-severe SARS-CoV-2 infection (dated by TCRdb to the early 2020s). Library method: 5' RACE. Sequencing was performed on a NextSeq 500. TCRdb trimmed public reads at Q25 via fastp, called clones via MiXCR and kept in-frame beta chains. Here each entry gathers all rows of one CDR3 protein and keeps the most common genes and DNA. Here the sample has 85,000 to 100,000 distinct CDR3 sequences; more than 9.5% occur a single time. Together, the top ten hold approximately 5.4% of the sample. The sample comprised whole blood. The receptors here all came from an adult who was a healthcare worker with PCR-confirmed SARS-CoV-2 infection or an uninfected control (not recorded which).

This clonotype was seen many times. The chain is built from TRBV7-3 and TRBJ1-2, with 10 nucleotides matching TRBD1. The CDR3 sequence is 16 residues long. Trimming at V came to 6 bases and at J to 5 bases, leaving 12 bases not matched to a gene. CDR1 is SGHTA and CDR2 is FQGTGA in the germline V gene. The CDR3 DNA reads TGTGCCAGCAGTCCAGGGACAGGGGCCGGCCAGTATGGCTACACCTTC. Translated, it gives CASSPGTGAGQYGYTF.

This clonotype has just a few counts. The chain uses TRBV6-4 and TRBJ1-1; unclear D gene. The V end lost 8 bases, the J end lost 7 bases, and 8 bases lay between the germline ends. This CDR3 contains 10 residues. Germline V CDR1 and CDR2: MRHNA, SNTAGT. The CDR3 sequence is CASPYFEAFF. CDR3 in DNA: TGTGCCAGCCCATACTTTGAAGCTTTCTTT.

V usage is TRBV4-1 and J usage is TRBJ2-2, with 8 bases identical to TRBD1. In germline, CDR1 is MGHRA, CDR2 YSYEKL. The CDR3 runs 17 residues. V lost 2 bases to trimming and J lost 7 bases; unmatched junction nucleotides: 12. Written as DNA, the CDR3 is TGCGCCAGCAGCCAATTTATAGGGACAGGACCCAACGGGGAGCTGTTTTTT. This sequence encodes CASSQFIGTGPNGELFF.

The chain links TRBV28 to TRBJ1-2; D uncertain. V was cut by 5 bases and J by 8 bases, with 12 bases left in between. Per the germline V gene, CDR1 is MDHEN and CDR2 is SYDVKM. The CDR3 extends over 12 amino acids. The chain's CDR3 is CASSLYLVGYTF. The CDR3 coding sequence is TGTGCCAGCAGTCTCTATCTTGTGGGCTACACCTTC.

This clonotype was counted at least ten times. The chain employs TRBV5-1 and TRBJ1-1, with D unresolved. The V and J ends lost 3 bases and 3 bases respectively, with 12 bases between them. The germline gives CDR1 SGHRS, CDR2 YFSETQ. The CDR3 consists of 14 residues. The CDR3, as DNA: TGCGCCAGCAGCTCGATACCCGGTGACACTGAAGCTTTCTTT. Translated: CASSSIPGDTEAFF.

This chain links TRBV7-9 with TRBJ2-1; 7 bases match TRBD1. The CDR3 covers 14 residues. Losses at the gene ends were 1 base for V and 11 bases for J; bases not matched to a gene: 8. Looked up from germline, CDR1 is SEHNR and CDR2 is FQNEAQ (reference sequence). The CDR3, as DNA: TGTGCCAGCAGCTTAGGAGGGGGCAAACCTAAGCAGTTCTTC. This sequence encodes CASSLGGGKPKQFF.

This rearrangement joins TRBV29-1 to TRBJ1-1, with D possibly being TRBD1 (6 bases). V lost 5 bases, J lost 5 bases, and 9 bases lay in between. The CDR3 is 11 residues long. Germline V gene sequence: CDR1 SQVTM, CDR2 ANQGSEA. This chain's CDR3 is CSVLQGTEAFF. Here the CDR3 DNA reads TGCAGCGTTCTCCAGGGGACTGAAGCTTTCTTT.

This clonotype was seen at least ten times. The V gene is TRBV12-3 or TRBV12-4, the J gene TRBJ1-2; the D gene is possibly TRBD1 (5 bases). V lost 8 bases and J 3 bases, leaving 16 bases between the germline ends. The length of the CDR3 is 14 residues. The CDR3 coding sequence is TGTGCCAGCCGTCCGGCGGGGGGATACTATGGCTACACCTTC. The encoded protein is CASRPAGGYYGYTF.

The chain joins TRBV9 to TRBJ1-6, with TRBD1 identical over 7 bases. Germline values: CDR1 SGDLS, CDR2 YYNGEE. The CDR3 sequence is 14 residues long. Losses at the gene ends were 0 bases for V and 8 bases for J; bases not matched to a gene: 2. CDR3 coding DNA: TGTGCCAGCAGCGTAGAGCAGGGGGATTCACCCCTCCACTTT. Translating gives CASSVEQGDSPLHF. The full variable domain, in which reference TRBV9 and TRBJ1-6 provide the parts outside the CDR3, is DSGVTQTPKHLITATGQRVTLRCSPRSGDLSVYWYQQSLDQGLQFLIQYYNGEERAKGNILERFSAQQFPDLHSELNLSSLELGDSALYFCASSVEQGDSPLHFGNGTRLTVT.

This clonotype was counted many times. CDR3 sequence reads: CASRARGSGNTIYF. DNA of the CDR3: TGTGCCAGCAGGGCAAGGGGATCTGGAAACACCATATATTTT. This chain uses TRBV14 with TRBJ1-3, with D maybe TRBD1 (5 bases). There are 14 residues in the CDR3. Germline CDR1 reads SGHDN; CDR2 reads FVKESK. The V gene lost 6 bases and the J gene lost 1 base, with 10 bases spanning the gap. The full variable domain, with the rest looked up from reference TRBV14 and TRBJ1-3, is EAGVTQFPSHSVIEKGQTVTLRCDPISGHDNLYWYRRVMGKEIKFLLHFVKESKQDESGMPNNRFLAERTGGTYSTLKVQPAELEDSGVYFCASRARGSGNTIYFGEGSWLTVV.

This chain connects TRBV2 to TRBJ2-5; D is undetermined. V dropped 6 bases and J dropped 5 bases, with 7 bases sitting between them. Per the germline V gene, CDR1 is SNHLY and CDR2 is FYNNEI. CDR3 size: 11 residues. The CDR3 loop reads CASSPWETQYF. The CDR3 coding sequence is TGTGCCAGCAGCCCCTGGGAGACCCAGTACTTC.

This clonotype was recorded many times. V gene TRBV7-9 combines with J gene TRBJ2-7; D is ambiguous. With 5 bases removed from V and 7 bases from J, the gap between germline ends came to 9 bases. The V gene's germline CDR1 is SEHNR and CDR2 FQNEAQ (reference sequence). This CDR3 contains 11 residues. CDR3 protein: CASSPDQEQYF. DNA for the CDR3: TGTGCCAGCAGCCCAGATCAAGAGCAGTACTTC.

V usage is TRBV6-1 and J usage is TRBJ2-1; TRBD2 aligns across 9 bases. Germline V gene lookup returns CDR1 MNHNS and CDR2 SASEGT. Trimming cost V 3 bases and J 4 bases; bases outside gene matches: 7. The CDR3 is made up of 16 amino acids. CDR3 DNA: TGTGCCAGCAGTGAGTCGCCGGGACTAGCTTACAATGAGCAGTTCTTC. Its protein product is CASSESPGLAYNEQFF.

In its sample, this clonotype was seen many times. The chain combines TRBV7-6 with TRBJ2-1, with unresolved D. Trimming stripped 3 bases from V and 3 bases from J, with 6 bases between. CDR1 is SGHVS, CDR2 FNYEAQ, per germline. This CDR3 contains 13 residues. The CDR3 DNA follows: TGTGCCAGCAGCTTGATAGGCTACAATGAGCAGTTCTTC. Translating it yields CASSLIGYNEQFF. Variable domain in full (rest from reference TRBV7-6 and TRBJ2-1): GAGVSQSPRYKVTKRGQDVALRCDPISGHVSLYWYRQALGQGPEFLTYFNYEAQQDKSGLPNDRFSAERPEGSISTLTIQRTEQRDSAMYRCASSLIGYNEQFFGPGTRLTVL.

V and J are TRBV6-1 and TRBJ1-1; D is undetermined. Germline CDR1 is MNHNS and CDR2 is SASEGT. This CDR3 contains 13 residues. V was cut by 7 bases and J by 1 base, with 10 bases left in between. The CDR3 reads CASKAETNTEAFF. DNA for the CDR3: TGTGCCAGCAAGGCAGAAACGAACACTGAAGCTTTCTTT.

The chain links TRBV5-8 to TRBJ1-1, with 8 bases lining up with TRBD1. The J segment lost 5 bases and the V segment lost 2 bases, leaving 5 bases of the junction unmatched. This CDR3 comprises 14 residues. Germline V gene data show CDR1 as SGHTS and CDR2 as YDEGEE. The CDR3 coding sequence is TGTGCCAGCAGCTTTGGGGACAGGCGGACTGAAGCTTTCTTT. Amino acids: CASSFGDRRTEAFF.

This clonotype was recorded a few times. The chain uses TRBV6-6 and TRBJ2-7, with a possible D match to TRBD1 (5 bases). V gave up 2 bases and J gave up 0 bases, with 11 bases separating them. The CDR3 sequence is 15 residues long. The germline V gene encodes CDR1 MNHNY and CDR2 SVGAGI (reference sequence). Here the CDR3 DNA reads TGTGCCAGCAGTTACGGGGCATACTACTCCTACGAGCAGTACTTC. Translation: CASSYGAYYSYEQYF.

This rearrangement joins TRBV20-1 to TRBJ2-7; no reliable D call. CDR1 DFQATT and CDR2 SNEGSKA come from the germline V gene (reference sequence). Trimming shortened V by 3 bases and J by 3 bases, and 9 bases separated the two germline ends. The CDR3 has 12 residues. The CDR3 DNA reads TGCAGTGCTAGTGGGCAGAACTACGAGCAGTACTTC. Encoded protein: CSASGQNYEQYF.

This clonotype occurred many times. The chain's CDR3 is CASSPRGGGLHYGYTF. In nucleotides, the CDR3 is TGTGCCAGCAGCCCTCGCGGGGGAGGGTTGCACTATGGCTACACCTTC. The V gene is TRBV12-3 or TRBV12-4, the J gene TRBJ1-2, with a possible D match to TRBD1 (5 bases). Deletions cut 6 bases from V and 3 bases from J, with 20 bases between. This CDR3 comprises 16 residues.

Many counts were recorded for this clonotype. This chain uses TRBV7-9 with TRBJ2-2; 7 bases are shared with TRBD2. Trimming cost V 6 bases and J 0 bases; bases outside gene matches: 7. Germline CDR1 and CDR2: SEHNR and FQNEAQ (reference sequence). This CDR3 comprises 16 residues. For the CDR3, the DNA is TGTGCCAGCAGTACGTTCGGGAGGACGAACACCGGGGAGCTGTTTTTT. Amino acid sequence: CASSTFGRTNTGELFF.